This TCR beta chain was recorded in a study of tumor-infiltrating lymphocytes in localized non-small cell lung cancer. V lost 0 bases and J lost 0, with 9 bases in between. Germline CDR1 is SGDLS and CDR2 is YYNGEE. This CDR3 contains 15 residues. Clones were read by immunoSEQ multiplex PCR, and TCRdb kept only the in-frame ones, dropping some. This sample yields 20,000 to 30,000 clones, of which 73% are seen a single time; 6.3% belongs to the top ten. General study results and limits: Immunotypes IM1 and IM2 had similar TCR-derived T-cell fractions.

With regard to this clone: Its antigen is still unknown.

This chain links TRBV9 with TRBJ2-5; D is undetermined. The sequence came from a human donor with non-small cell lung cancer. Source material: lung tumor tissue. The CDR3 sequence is CASSVGMGNQETQYF. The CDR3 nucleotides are TGTGCCAGCAGCGTAGGGATGGGAAACCAAGAGACCCAGTACTTC.